The 22 T cell receptor beta chains below were found in one sample sequenced in a study of cytomegalovirus exposure and HLA in healthy donors. Use of 60 Vbeta and 13 Jbeta primers characterized the PCR. The table came from immunoSEQ multiplex PCR; TCRdb's copy has only in-frame clones and leaves some out. The table shows about 110,000 clones, with about 73% occurring only once. The sample was PBMCs. The receptor source for this set is a woman aged 40 to 49 in good health and CMV-seropositive.

J is TRBJ2-2 and V is TRBV4-1, with 11 bases fitting TRBD2. J was trimmed by 5 bases and V by 1 base; bases with no gene match: 6. This CDR3 contains 17 residues. Germline CDR1 and CDR2: MGHRA and YSYEKL. CDR3 sequence: CASSQVVTSGGTGELFF. Here the CDR3 DNA reads TGCGCCAGCAGCCAAGTAGTAACTAGCGGGGGAACCGGGGAGCTGTTTTTT.

This clone has a handful of counts. The V call is TRBV7-9, the J call TRBJ2-2; possibly TRBD2 for D (6 bases). Germline V lookup: CDR1 SEHNR, CDR2 FQNEAQ (reference sequence). Trimming pared 5 bases from V and 1 base from J, leaving 11 bases between. This CDR3 spans 15 amino acids. The CDR3 protein is CASSAGLMNTGELFF. CDR3 nucleotides: TGTGCCAGCAGCGCGGGACTTATGAACACCGGGGAGCTGTTTTTT.

The chain recombines TRBV10-3 with TRBJ2-7; D perhaps matches TRBD1 (6 bases). Germline CDR1 reads ENHRY; CDR2 reads SYGVKD. V gave up 5 bases and J gave up 2 bases, with 13 bases separating them. The CDR3 runs 14 residues. CDR3 sequence (DNA): TGTGCCATCAGTATCACAGGGATTCCCTACGAGCAGTACTTC. It translates to CAISITGIPYEQYF.

This rearrangement joins TRBV11-1 to TRBJ1-6, with no clear D. The CDR3 consists of 15 residues. CDR1 is SGHAT, CDR2 FQDESV, per germline (reference sequence). Trimming left V 5 bases short and J 8 bases short, with 16 bases between. Here the CDR3 DNA reads TGTGCCAGCAGCCTAGACACGGCGCAGGATTCACCCCTCCACTTT. Residues: CASSLDTAQDSPLHF.

The chain employs TRBV9 and TRBJ2-1; TRBD2 matches 10 bases. V gave up 0 bases and J gave up 0 bases; unmatched junction bases: 15. This CDR3 is 21 amino acids long. Germline values: CDR1 SGDLS, CDR2 YYNGEE. The CDR3 DNA reads as TGTGCCAGCAGCGTAGGCCCCCAGGAAGCGGGGGGGCACAGCTCCTACAATGAGCAGTTCTTC. Encoded protein: CASSVGPQEAGGHSSYNEQFF. Filled out from reference TRBV9 and TRBJ2-1, the complete variable domain reads DSGVTQTPKHLITATGQRVTLRCSPRSGDLSVYWYQQSLDQGLQFLIQYYNGEERAKGNILERFSAQQFPDLHSELNLSSLELGDSALYFCASSVGPQEAGGHSSYNEQFFGPGTRLTVL.

This clone was found a few times. J is TRBJ1-1 and V is TRBV18; D call uncertain. The CDR3 runs to 17 residues. The V gene's germline CDR1 is KGHSH and CDR2 LQKENI. V was clipped by 0 bases and J by 0 bases, with 14 bases between them. The CDR3 spells CASSPPGPGSMNTEAFF. In DNA, the CDR3 is TGTGCCAGCTCACCACCGGGTCCAGGCTCCATGAACACTGAAGCTTTCTTT.

The CDR3, as DNA: TGTGCCAGCAGTGTCGACAGGGGTGGTTCACCCCTCCACTTT. Translating it yields CASSVDRGGSPLHF. The rearrangement uses TRBV6-1 and TRBJ1-6, with 8 bases lining up with TRBD1. The CDR3 is 14 residues long. The germline V gene has CDR1 MNHNS and CDR2 SASEGT. J was trimmed by 9 bases and V by 4 bases; bases with no gene match: 5.

This chain joins TRBV2 and TRBJ2-5; D may be TRBD1 (5 bases). CDR1 SNHLY and CDR2 FYNNEI come from the germline V gene. The CDR3 is 12 residues long. Trimming left V 6 bases short and J 4 bases short, with 9 bases between. The CDR3 region is CASSAGLETQYF. CDR3 nucleotides: TGTGCCAGCAGCGCAGGGTTAGAGACCCAGTACTTC.

The chain links TRBV6-6 to TRBJ2-1; 10 nucleotides align to TRBD1. The CDR3 is 16 residues long. Trimming cost V 0 bases and J 6 bases; bases outside gene matches: 5. The germline V gene encodes CDR1 MNHNY and CDR2 SVGAGI (reference sequence). Here the CDR3 reads CASSYSPGQGSNEQFF. CDR3 sequence (DNA): TGTGCCAGCAGTTACTCCCCGGGACAGGGGTCCAATGAGCAGTTCTTC.

As regards this clone: The sample holds other DNA sequences that translate to the same CDR3. The chain links TRBV6-1 to TRBJ1-2, with no clear D. This CDR3 has 12 residues. Germline V gene lookup returns CDR1 MNHNS and CDR2 SASEGT. Trimming removed 0 bases at V and 8 bases at J, with 7 bases between. This CDR3 reads CASSEAGGGYTF. As DNA, the CDR3 is TGTGCCAGCAGTGAAGCGGGCGGGGGCTACACCTTC.

This chain joins TRBV9 and TRBJ2-5, with TRBD2 matching over 13 bases. Germline V gene lookup returns CDR1 SGDLS and CDR2 YYNGEE. V was pared by 3 bases and J by 4 bases, with 3 bases of the junction left unmatched. CDR3 length: 15 residues. The CDR3 is CASSGRTSGGETQYF. The DNA for the CDR3 is TGTGCCAGCAGCGGCCGGACTAGCGGGGGAGAGACCCAGTACTTC.

This clone has more than one count but fewer than ten. V usage is TRBV28 and J usage is TRBJ1-5; the D is unclear. This CDR3 has 15 amino acids. Germline V gene data show CDR1 as MDHEN and CDR2 as SYDVKM. Trimming shortened V by 7 bases and J by 4 bases, and 17 bases separated the two germline ends. CDR3 DNA: TGTGCCAGCACCAAACCGGGTCAGATTAATCAGCCCCAGCATTTT. Its translation: CASTKPGQINQPQHF. The full variable domain, its missing parts supplied by reference TRBV28 and TRBJ1-5, is DVKVTQSSRYLVKRTGEKVFLECVQDMDHENMFWYRQDPGLGLRLIYFSYDVKMKEKGDIPEGYSVSREKKERFSLILESASTNQTSMYLCASTKPGQINQPQHFGDGTRLSIL.

The rearrangement joins TRBV15 to TRBJ1-2, with D possibly matching TRBD1 (5 bases). The CDR3 runs 13 residues. Germline CDR1 LNHNV, CDR2 YYDKDF (reference sequence). V shed 1 base and J shed 8 bases, with 11 bases lying between them. The CDR3 DNA reads TGTGCCACCAGCAGAGCGCGGGGGGAGGGCTACACCTTC. It yields the protein CATSRARGEGYTF.

The chain recombines TRBV4-1 with TRBJ1-3; possibly TRBD1 for D (5 bases). This CDR3 has 14 residues. The V gene's germline CDR1 is MGHRA and CDR2 YSYEKL. V lost 1 base and J 2 bases, leaving 6 bases between the germline ends. The CDR3 protein is CASSQVGAGNTIYF. CDR3 sequence (DNA): TGCGCCAGCAGCCAAGTAGGGGCTGGAAACACCATATATTTT.

The V gene is TRBV29-1, the J gene TRBJ2-7; 11 bases align to TRBD1. From germline, CDR1 is SQVTM and CDR2 ANQGSEA. V lost 5 bases and J lost 4; bases outside the gene matches: 4. This CDR3 is 13 amino acids long. CDR3 bases: TGCAGCGTTTACGGGACAGGGGGTTACGAGCAGTACTTC. Residues: CSVYGTGGYEQYF.

The gene calls are TRBV11-2 and TRBJ1-1; possibly TRBD1 for D (5 bases). Between the trimmed V and J ends, which lost 5 bases and 8 bases, there was a span of 12 bases. Germline CDR1 reads SGHAT; CDR2 reads FQNNGV. The CDR3 is 12 residues long. The CDR3 reads CASSPMGREAFF. DNA of the CDR3: TGTGCCAGCAGCCCAATGGGGCGGGAAGCTTTCTTT.

J is TRBJ1-1 and V is TRBV25-1; TRBD1 is a possible D gene (6 bases). Germline V lookup: CDR1 MGHDK, CDR2 SYGVNS. Trimming removed 7 bases at V and 2 bases at J, with 14 bases between. The CDR3 loop spans 14 amino acids. CDR3 region: CASTDRQVNTEAFF. CDR3 nucleotides: TGTGCCAGCACCGATCGACAGGTTAACACTGAAGCTTTCTTT.

This chain links TRBV19 with TRBJ2-7; a weak D match, TRBD1 (6 bases). CDR1 is LNHDA, CDR2 SQIVND, per germline (reference sequence). Trimming left V 4 bases short and J 4 bases short, with 14 bases between. This CDR3 spans 14 amino acids. In DNA, the CDR3 is TGTGCCAGTAGTACCCACGGGACAATTTACGAGCAGTACTTC. As protein: CASSTHGTIYEQYF.

This clone has a handful of counts. The J gene is TRBJ2-5, the V gene TRBV7-9; TRBD1 is a possible D gene (6 bases). V lost 5 bases and J 5 bases, leaving 12 bases between the germline ends. The CDR3 totals 13 residues. Germline CDR1 reads SEHNR; CDR2 reads FQNEAQ (reference sequence). The CDR3 DNA reads TGTGCCAGCAGCGCCGGACAGTGGGAGACCCAGTACTTC. Its translation: CASSAGQWETQYF.

This clone has only a few counts. The J gene is TRBJ1-2, the V gene TRBV5-6; 12 bases are a match to TRBD1. V lost 7 bases, J lost 3 bases, and 1 base stayed unmatched. From germline, CDR1 is SGHDT and CDR2 YYEEEE. The CDR3 covers 13 residues. The CDR3 here is CASGTGGHYGYTF. DNA for the CDR3: TGTGCCAGCGGGACAGGGGGCCACTATGGCTACACCTTC.

This clone was picked up a small number of times. The genes are TRBV7-2 and TRBJ2-5, with D unclear. The CDR3 consists of 11 residues. CDR1 is SGHTA and CDR2 is FQGNSA in the germline V gene. V was cut by 1 base and J by 6 bases, with 3 bases left in between. The CDR3 here is CASSLGQTQYF. The DNA of the CDR3 is TGTGCCAGCAGCTTAGGGCAGACCCAGTACTTC.

This chain uses TRBV6-5 with TRBJ2-1, with 9 bases fitting TRBD1. CDR3 length: 15 residues. Germline values: CDR1 MNHEY, CDR2 SVGAGI. The J segment lost 5 bases and the V segment lost 5 bases, leaving 7 bases of the junction unmatched. The CDR3 DNA sequence: TGTGCCAGCAGTACCCGACAGGGGGTCAACAATGAGCAGTTCTTC. This gives the protein CASSTRQGVNNEQFF.